The clone carrying this T cell receptor beta chain has a single count. CDR1 and CDR2 from the germline V gene are WSHSY and SAAADI. CDR3 length: 13 amino acids. V lost 4 bases and J 6 bases, leaving 10 bases between the germline ends. Data came from immunoSEQ multiplex PCR; TCRdb stores just in-frame clones and leaves some out. The table shows about 190,000 clones, with 91% occurring only once. The sample comes from a study of control samples from healthy donors and cancer patients. The clonotype comes from a man between 25 and 39 years old in good health. The sequenced material came from blood. The chain links TRBV10-2 to TRBJ1-5; no firm D call. CDR3 bases: TGCGCCAGCAGTGTGGAGGGTATTCAGCCCCAGCATTTT. It is translated as CASSVEGIQPQHF.